The 22 T cell receptor beta chains reported below all come from one sample, sequenced in a study of T cells in Graves' hyperthyroidism and ophthalmopathy. Amplification of TCR beta CDR3 regions was performed using RNA transcripts as template. The primer set for the first-round RT-PCR of the TCR CDR3 was HTBI. TCRdb reprocessed the multiplex PCR reads with MiXCR, giving one entry per CDR3 protein. The repertoire holds about 590,000 distinct CDR3 sequences, roughly 14% seen once, with less than 9.5% in the top ten. Sequenced input: blood. These receptor sequences come from a woman aged 25-40 years with Graves' hyperthyroidism.

This clonotype was observed at least ten times. The rearrangement joins TRBV19 to TRBJ2-1, with 12 positions matching TRBD2. The CDR3 is made up of 18 amino acids. From germline, CDR1 is LNHDA and CDR2 SQIVND (reference sequence). Trimming cost V 2 bases and J 9 bases; bases outside gene matches: 14. As DNA, the CDR3 is TGTGCCAGTAGTATAACAGGATTAAGGACTAGCGGGATAGGTGAGCAGTTCTTC. Translation gives CASSITGLRTSGIGEQFF.

This clonotype was recorded at least ten times. The V call is TRBV9, the J call TRBJ2-1, with 7 bases that match TRBD1. Germline trimming cut 3 bases from V and 8 bases from J; bases unmatched to any gene: 14. The CDR3 consists of 16 residues. Germline V CDR1 and CDR2: SGDLS, YYNGEE. The CDR3: CASSAEPGQPLYEQFF. The CDR3 DNA reads TGTGCCAGCAGCGCGGAACCGGGACAGCCCCTCTATGAGCAGTTCTTC.

V gene TRBV30 combines with J gene TRBJ1-5, with 7 nucleotides matching TRBD1. CDR1 is GTSNPN and CDR2 is SVGIG in the germline V gene (reference sequence). This CDR3 region has 17 residues. V gave up 0 bases and J gave up 5 bases; unmatched junction bases: 13. CDR3 nucleotide sequence: TGTGCCTGGAGTGTTTTAGGAGGGACAGCAGATCATCAGCCCCAGCATTTT. Protein: CAWSVLGGTADHQPQHF.

The rearrangement joins TRBV12-3 or TRBV12-4 to TRBJ2-5; TRBD2 agrees at 7 bases. The length of the CDR3 is 15 residues. J gave up 0 bases and V 2 bases, and 3 bases lay outside the gene matches. The CDR3 DNA is TGTGCCAGCAGTTTATTTCGGGGGGACCAAGAGACCCAGTACTTC. This codes for CASSLFRGDQETQYF.

Notes on this clonotype: This may arise from a read error, as a much more abundant clone is one base away. This chain links TRBV10-3 with TRBJ2-1; TRBD2 matches 9 bases. Germline V CDR1 and CDR2: ENHRY, SYGVKD. CDR3 length equals 16 residues. The CDR3 reads CAISESLAGPYYEQFF. CDR3 DNA: TGTGCCATCAGTGAGTCGCTAGCGGGACCCTACTATGAGCAGTTCTTC.

This clonotype was counted at least ten times. The chain is built from TRBV30 and TRBJ2-7; D gene uncertain. CDR1 and CDR2 from the germline V gene are GTSNPN and SVGIG (reference sequence). Trimming took off 2 bases at V and 3 bases at J, with 11 bases between the two ends. The CDR3 has 13 residues. CDR3 in DNA: TGTGCCTGGAGTTTGGGAAAAAACTACGAGCAGTACTTC. Amino acid sequence: CAWSLGKNYEQYF. Using reference TRBV30 and TRBJ2-7 for the parts outside the CDR3, the full variable domain is SQTIHQWPATLVQPVGSPLSLECTVEGTSNPNLYWYRQAAGRGLQLLFYSVGIGQISSEVPQNLSASRPQDRQFILSSKKLLLSDSGFYLCAWSLGKNYEQYFGPGTRLTVT.

The rearrangement uses TRBV4-1 and TRBJ2-7; the D call may be TRBD1 or TRBD2 (6 bases each). In germline, CDR1 is MGHRA, CDR2 YSYEKL. Trimming removed 1 base from V and 2 bases from J, with 15 bases in between. The CDR3 sequence is 16 residues long. The CDR3 region is CASSQAIPRGAYEQYF. CDR3 bases: TGCGCCAGCAGCCAAGCCATCCCAAGGGGGGCCTACGAGCAGTACTTC.

This clonotype was detected many times. This sequence joins TRBV2 and TRBJ2-1, with D tentatively TRBD2 (6 bases). CDR3 size: 15 residues. The ends were cut back, 7 bases at V and 6 bases at J, with 19 bases in the middle. Germline values: CDR1 SNHLY, CDR2 FYNNEI. CDR3 nucleotide sequence: TGTGCCAGCAAACTGGGGGGTGCGGGATCCAATGAGCAGTTCTTC. It encodes CASKLGGAGSNEQFF.

This chain joins TRBV11-2 and TRBJ1-1; 9 bases fit TRBD1. V shed 6 bases and J 9 bases; nucleotides not matched to a gene: 8. This CDR3 spans 13 amino acids. From germline, CDR1 is SGHAT and CDR2 FQNNGV. The CDR3 loop reads CASSTTGQGKAFF. The CDR3 coding sequence is TGTGCCAGCAGTACTACGGGACAGGGTAAAGCTTTCTTT.

This clonotype was seen only a few times. This chain links TRBV4-3 with TRBJ2-2; D ambiguous. Trimming stripped 2 bases from V and 4 bases from J, with 14 bases between. This CDR3 spans 16 amino acids. CDR1 is LGHNA and CDR2 is YSLEER in the germline V gene. This chain's CDR3 is CASSQQSRAVTGELFF. The CDR3 nucleotides are TGCGCCAGCAGCCAACAAAGTCGGGCAGTCACCGGGGAGCTGTTTTTT.

In its sample, this clonotype was seen many times. V usage is TRBV10-3 and J usage is TRBJ2-7; D is perhaps TRBD2 (6 bases). V gave up 6 bases and J gave up 6 bases, with 18 bases separating them. Germline CDR1 and CDR2: ENHRY and SYGVKD. This CDR3 has 14 residues. CDR3 protein: CAISRDLNLAEQYF. CDR3 sequence (DNA): TGTGCCATCAGCCGGGACTTGAACCTTGCCGAGCAGTACTTC.

This clonotype has at least ten counts. The CDR3 DNA reads TGTGCCAGCAGCTCGAGGCGGACAGGCTCCTACAATGAGCAGTTCTTC. Protein: CASSSRRTGSYNEQFF. This chain connects TRBV7-2 to TRBJ2-1; 7 bases match TRBD1. This CDR3 is 16 amino acids long. Germline assignment: CDR1 SGHTA and CDR2 FQGNSA. After removal of 4 bases from V and 0 bases from J, the junction contained 6 bases not matched to a gene.

The chain is built from TRBV10-3 and TRBJ2-3; 11 bases map to TRBD2. The trim removed 6 bases at V and 2 bases at J, leaving 7 bases unmatched. There are 16 residues in the CDR3. Germline loops: CDR1 ENHRY, CDR2 SYGVKD. CDR3 in DNA: TGTGCCATCAGGCTTGGGACTAGCGGTCCCACAGATACGCAGTATTTT. It translates to CAIRLGTSGPTDTQYF.

The table lists this clonotype with many counts. The chain has TRBV2 and TRBJ2-1; the D gene is possibly TRBD1 (6 bases). This CDR3 comprises 15 residues. The V end was cut by 5 bases, the J end by 2 bases, with 13 bases between. Germline assignment: CDR1 SNHLY and CDR2 FYNNEI. CDR3 in DNA: TGTGCCAGCAGTAAACTCGCAGGGGCCTACAATGAGCAGTTCTTC. It yields the protein CASSKLAGAYNEQFF.

Comments on this clonotype: At one end the junction does not follow the germline gene, possibly because of a read error. V is TRBV27 and J is TRBJ2-7; TRBD2 matches 12 bases. CDR1 and CDR2 from the germline V gene are MNHEY and SMNVEV (reference sequence). This CDR3 has 16 amino acids. The CDR3 DNA is TGTGCCAGCAGTTTACGACTAGCGGGGGACTCCTACGGGCAGTACTTC. It codes for CASSLRLAGDSYGQYF.

This clonotype was counted at least ten times. The rearrangement uses TRBV3-1 and TRBJ2-7, with D possibly matching TRBD2 (6 bases). V was clipped by 4 bases and J by 3 bases, with 13 bases between them. CDR3 length: 14 residues. CDR1 is LGHDT, CDR2 YNNKEL, per germline (reference sequence). CDR3 nucleotide sequence: TGTGCCAGCAGCCCGACTAGGGCCCACTACGAGCAGTACTTC. Its protein is CASSPTRAHYEQYF.

This chain connects TRBV12-3 or TRBV12-4 to TRBJ2-3; 9 bases are shared with TRBD2. CDR3 length equals 16 residues. V lost 7 bases and J lost 0; bases outside the gene matches: 8. The CDR3 DNA reads as TGTGCCAGCATGTTAGCGGGAGCGACTAGCACAGATACGCAGTATTTT. Protein product: CASMLAGATSTDTQYF.

This clonotype was seen at least ten times. The chain employs TRBV3-1 and TRBJ2-1, with unresolved D. CDR1 and CDR2 (germline): LGHDT, YNNKEL (reference sequence). Trimming cost V 0 bases and J 5 bases, with 8 bases left between them. CDR3 length: 14 residues. The DNA for the CDR3 is TGTGCCAGCAGCCAAGATGCTAGAAACAATGAGCAGTTCTTC. Protein product: CASSQDARNNEQFF.

This rearrangement joins TRBV10-1 to TRBJ1-5; no clear D. The CDR3 sequence is 15 residues long. The germline gives CDR1 WNHNN, CDR2 SYGVQD (reference sequence). V was pared by 3 bases and J by 2 bases, with 11 bases between. The CDR3 bases are TGCGCCAGCAGTGATCCCCCCCTGGGCAATCAGCCCCAGCATTTT. Its protein is CASSDPPLGNQPQHF.

The chain has TRBV7-8 and TRBJ2-1, with 16 nucleotides matching TRBD2. Trimming took 6 bases from V and 6 from J; bases not matched to a gene: 11. Germline CDR1 and CDR2: SGHVS and FQNEAQ. There are 18 residues in the CDR3. The CDR3 loop reads CASSATGTSGRVLNEQFF. The CDR3 DNA reads TGTGCCAGCAGTGCCACCGGGACTAGCGGGAGGGTACTCAATGAGCAGTTCTTC. Full variable domain (missing parts from reference TRBV7-8 and TRBJ2-1): GAGVSQSPRYKVAKRGQDVALRCDPISGHVSLFWYQQALGQGPEFLTYFQNEAQLDKSGLPSDRFFAERPEGSVSTLKIQRTQQEDSAVYLCASSATGTSGRVLNEQFFGPGTRLTVL.

There are many counts of this clonotype. The V and J genes are TRBV7-9 and TRBJ1-2, with 7 bases lining up with TRBD1. The trim removed 4 bases at V and 7 bases at J, leaving 6 bases unmatched. Germline values: CDR1 SEHNR, CDR2 FQNEAQ (reference sequence). This CDR3 contains 13 residues. CDR3 sequence reads: CASSSTGVVGYTF. CDR3 bases: TGTGCCAGCAGCTCTACAGGGGTGGTTGGCTACACCTTC.

This clonotype was seen many times. CDR3 sequence reads: CASSQDPAGTGGYEQYF. In nucleotides, the CDR3 is TGTGCCAGCAGCCAAGATCCCGCCGGGACAGGGGGTTACGAGCAGTACTTC. This chain uses TRBV3-1 with TRBJ2-7, with TRBD1 matching over 11 bases. The CDR3 runs 17 residues. Germline V gives CDR1 LGHDT, CDR2 YNNKEL (reference sequence). V shed 0 bases, J shed 4 bases, and the junction held 8 bases outside the gene matches.